One T cell receptor (beta chain) is described in this entry. Antigen specificity is unknown. The entry originates in a study of graft-versus-host responses after intestinal transplantation. In the study overall: Every recipient underwent anti-thymocyte globulin induction, then tacrolimus and steroids for roughly 3 years. Whole-study results and caveats: GvH clones occurred in recipient marrow; some first appeared in ileum or blood. Early after transplant, HvG clones declined as circulating GvH clones peaked.

V shed 6 bases and J shed 4 bases, with 16 bases lying between them. The CDR3 totals 14 residues. Germline V gene sequence: CDR1 SQVTM, CDR2 ANQGSEA. Data came from immunoSEQ multiplex PCR; TCRdb stores just in-frame clones and leaves some out. The sample yields about 90,000 clones, roughly 92% seen once. The receptor's source is a human donor who received an intestinal transplant. The chain couples TRBV29-1 to TRBJ1-5; the D gene is possibly TRBD1 (5 bases). Sequences were derived from unstimulated CD4+ T cells sorted from spleen or lymph node cells, sampled before intestinal transplant. For the CDR3, the DNA is TGCAGCGTCATCTGTGAGGGACCTAATCAGCCCCAGCATTTT. It codes for CSVICEGPNQPQHF.